These T cell receptor beta chains were read from a single sample in a study of blood T cell repertoires in COVID-19. Here immunoSEQ multiplex PCR was the method, and the copy in TCRdb shows in-frame clones only, minus some. The repertoire holds under 200,000 clones, with more than 85% as singletons. Sequencing was performed on peripheral blood. The receptors here all came from a man aged 50-59 years with acute or convalescent COVID-19. The conserved cysteine and the conserved F or W are not part of the CDR3 here. Fields, in order: V gene, J gene, CDR3 length, CDR3 protein.

>TRBV29-1|TRBJ2-6|14
SVEEGQLTGANVLT
>TRBV5-8|TRBJ1-4|13
ASSFRTGANEKLF
>TRBV28|TRBJ2-2|11
ASSSLNTGELF
>TRBV5-1|TRBJ2-7|12
ASSLAGVDFEQY
>TRBV28|TRBJ2-3|12
ASSPRGARDTQY
>TRBV15|TRBJ2-7|15
ATSRDLGQGNLYEQY
>TRBV19|TRBJ1-4|15
ASKILGQGTTNEKLF
>TRBV28|TRBJ1-1|15
ASSSPGTGILNTEAF
>TRBV6-6|TRBJ2-7|12
ASMDREEAHEQY
>TRBV5-6|TRBJ2-7|13
ASSLGAGSSYEQY
>TRBV10-2|TRBJ2-7|15
ASTETSGKPFTYEQY
>TRBV9|TRBJ2-3|14
ASSVGAGGYTDTQY
>TRBV7-3|TRBJ1-1|15
ASSLYSLGRVNTEAF
>TRBV29-1|TRBJ2-5|12
SIPGRASQETQY
>TRBV7-2|TRBJ2-2|12
ASKHGESTGELF
>TRBV3-1/TRBV3-2|TRBJ2-6|14
ASSFPGGSGANVLT
>TRBV27|TRBJ2-3|14
ASSPHPLADTDTQY
>TRBV11-1|TRBJ1-1|11
ASSPTVNTEAF
>TRBV6-2/TRBV6-3|TRBJ2-1|15
ASSYPLGGGPYNEQF
>TRBV5-8|TRBJ1-1|13
ASSLGAAPDTEAF
>TRBV2|TRBJ2-3|12
ASSPTGARDTQY
>TRBV18|TRBJ2-1|14
ASSPQFGRATNEQF
>TRBV5-4|TRBJ2-1|12
ASSQLAGGKEQF
>TRBV25-1|TRBJ2-3|13
ASSELEAGADTQY
>TRBV29-1|TRBJ2-3|11
SVEDRKPDTQY
>TRBV27|TRBJ1-1|10
ASSHGNTEAF
>TRBV6-1|TRBJ2-4|14
ASSDVGAWDKNIQY
>TRBV28|TRBJ1-4|14
ASSLPGTDGGEKLF
>TRBV21-1|TRBJ1-6|15
ASSKTDRDPAYSPLH
>TRBV12-3/TRBV12-4|TRBJ1-1|10
ASSPSETEAF
>TRBV30|TRBJ1-6|12
AWSIPGGGSPLH
>TRBV28|TRBJ1-1|13
ASSLYGQSFTEAF
>TRBV3-1/TRBV3-2|TRBJ2-1|14
ASSQVFLAGFNEQF
>TRBV18|TRBJ2-3|14
ASSPRETSTPHTQY
>TRBV18|TRBJ1-4|15
ASSLLATGGKNEKLF
>TRBV28|TRBJ1-1|10
ASSFLGGEAF
>TRBV6-6|TRBJ2-5|12
ASRLAGEGETQY
>TRBV7-9|TRBJ2-5|13
ASSFVTGVGETQY
>TRBV6-5|TRBJ1-3|12
ASTQDRAGNTIY
>TRBV7-9|TRBJ2-2|12
ASSLAPGTGELF
>TRBV28|TRBJ1-2|10
ATTQGGYGYT
>TRBV7-9|TRBJ2-4|13
ASSPRTAKGNIQY
>TRBV4-3|TRBJ1-4|14
ASSQDFATENEKLF
>TRBV10-3|TRBJ2-1|10
AISESGGVQF
>TRBV7-2|TRBJ1-2|14
ASSLGAGSRANSYT
>TRBV18|TRBJ1-3|14
ASSRRDRGSGNTIY
>TRBV28|TRBJ2-5|13
ASSLAGARQETQY
>TRBV9|TRBJ2-2|16
ASSVVVSSASHTGELF